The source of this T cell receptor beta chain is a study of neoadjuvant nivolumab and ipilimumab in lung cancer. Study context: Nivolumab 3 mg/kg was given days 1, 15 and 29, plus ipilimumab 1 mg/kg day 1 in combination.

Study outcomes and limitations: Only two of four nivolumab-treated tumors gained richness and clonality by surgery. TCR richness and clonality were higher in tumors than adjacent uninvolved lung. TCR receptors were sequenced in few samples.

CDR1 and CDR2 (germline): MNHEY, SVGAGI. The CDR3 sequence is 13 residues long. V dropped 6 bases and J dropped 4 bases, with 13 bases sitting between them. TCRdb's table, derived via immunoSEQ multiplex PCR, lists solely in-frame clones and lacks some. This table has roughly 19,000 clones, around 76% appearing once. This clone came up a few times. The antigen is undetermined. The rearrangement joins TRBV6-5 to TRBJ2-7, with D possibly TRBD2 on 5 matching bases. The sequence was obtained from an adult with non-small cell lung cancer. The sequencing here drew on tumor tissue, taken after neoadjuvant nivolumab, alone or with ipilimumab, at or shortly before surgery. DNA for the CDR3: TGTGCCAGCAGACCCGGACTTCAATACGAGCAGTACTTC. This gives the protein CASRPGLQYEQYF.